The 15 T cell receptor beta chains listed next were all sequenced from one sample in a study of T cells in women clearing cervical HPV infection. Clones were read by immunoSEQ multiplex PCR, and TCRdb kept only the in-frame ones, dropping some. The listing records tens of thousands of clones. The sample taken for sequencing was blood buffy coat. These receptors originate from a woman aged 18 to 75 with a cervical HPV16 infection that either progressed to CIN3+ or cleared (not recorded which).

As for this clone: The sequenced fragment ends 3 residues before the CDR3 boundary, so the rest is inferred from the germline J gene. The V call is TRBV2, the J call TRBJ2-3; 10 bases align to TRBD1. Germline CDR1 is SNHLY and CDR2 is FYNNEI. The CDR3 covers 14 residues. Incomplete CDR3 DNA: TGTGCCAGCAGCGCGACAGGGGGCGGGCAGCCG. It is translated as CASSATGGGQP. The entire CDR3 protein is CASSATGGGQPQYF.

Notes on this clone: With the read ending 3 residues before the CDR3 end, the germline J gene is used to fill in that end. V and J are TRBV11-2 and TRBJ2-7; D unresolved. Trimming shortened V by 5 bases and J by 2 bases, and 4 bases separated the two germline ends. This CDR3 contains 11 residues. Germline-derived CDR1 and CDR2 are SGHAT and FQNNGV. CDR3: CASSPAYEQYF. Incomplete CDR3 DNA: TGTGCCAGCAGCCCAGCCTACGAG.

Worth noting for this clone: The CDR3 goes on 3 residues after the read ends, and that part is filled in from the germline J gene. V is TRBV24-1 and J is TRBJ2-1; D remains ambiguous. There are 14 residues in the CDR3. The germline CDR1 and CDR2 sequences are KGHDR and SFDVKD. The germline V and J ends were trimmed by 4 bases and 3 bases, with 9 bases remaining between them. CDR3 DNA (partial): TGTGCCACCAGTGACACCTACAGCTACAATGAG. Encoded protein: CATSDTYSYNE. The entire CDR3 protein is CATSDTYSYNEQFF.

A note on this clone: The read ends 3 residues early relative to the CDR3; the germline J gene fills the gap. The V gene is TRBV29-1, the J gene TRBJ2-1, with D tentatively TRBD2 (6 bases). This CDR3 region has 13 residues. CDR1 SQVTM and CDR2 ANQGSEA come from the germline V gene. V shed 3 bases and J shed 6 bases, with 12 bases lying between them. The sequenced CDR3 bases are TGCAGCGTTGACGGCGGGGACCCCAATGAG. Amino acids: CSVDGGDPNE. The whole CDR3 sequence is CSVDGGDPNEQFF.

This chain's CDR3 is CASSTGLLRDTQYF. CDR3 bases read: TGTGCCAGCAGCACGGGACTGCTTAGGGATACG. V usage is TRBV5-4 and J usage is TRBJ2-3, with D perhaps TRBD2 (6 bases). Read coverage stops 3 residues before the CDR3 terminus; the germline J gene supplies the remainder. CDR1 and CDR2 (germline): SGHNT, YYREEE (reference sequence). V lost 4 bases, J lost 6 bases, and 15 bases lay in between. This CDR3 has 14 amino acids.

With respect to this clone: The sequence runs out 3 residues before the end of the CDR3; the remainder is reconstructed from the germline J gene. The rearrangement links TRBV7-9 to TRBJ1-4; possibly TRBD1 for D (6 bases). This CDR3 has 12 amino acids. The V gene's germline CDR1 is SEHNR and CDR2 FQNEAQ (reference sequence). The CDR3: CASSLEGGPLFF. The CDR3 bases that were read are TGTGCCAGCAGCTTAGAAGGGGGACCA.

Comment on this clone: The sequenced fragment ends 3 residues before the CDR3 boundary, so the rest is inferred from the germline J gene. The genes are TRBV6-1 and TRBJ2-5; 13 positions agree with TRBD2. V was clipped by 4 bases and J by 1 base; unmatched bases: 3. The germline gives CDR1 MNHNS, CDR2 SASEGT. The CDR3 has 16 amino acids. The part of the CDR3 DNA that was read is TGTGCCAGCAGTGTAGGACTAGCGGGGGCCCAAGAGACC. This gives the protein CASSVGLAGAQET. The CDR3 in full is CASSVGLAGAQETQYF.

Comment on this clone: The read gets to within 3 residues of the CDR3 end, and the germline J gene fills in the rest. This rearrangement joins TRBV5-1 to TRBJ2-1, with 9 bases that match TRBD2. CDR1 is SGHRS and CDR2 is YFSETQ in the germline V gene. V lost 3 bases and J lost 3; bases outside the gene matches: 7. The CDR3 contains 16 residues. The CDR3 protein is CASSWRGGGDYNEQFF. Incomplete CDR3 DNA: TGCGCCAGCAGCTGGCGCGGCGGGGGGGACTACAATGAG.

As to this clone: At one end, the junction sequence differs from germline, possibly due to a read error. The read terminates 3 residues before the CDR3 end, so the remaining end is supplied by the germline J gene. Other nucleotide sequences in the sample specify the same CDR3. The chain uses TRBV18 and TRBJ1-3; no reliable D call. Per germline, CDR1 KGHSH and CDR2 LQKENI. The CDR3 has 15 residues. Incomplete CDR3 DNA: TGTGCCAGCTCCCTCGGGTATGGCTCTGGAAACACA. It specifies CASSLGYGSGNT. The complete CDR3 protein is CASSLGYGSGNTIYF.

Turning to this clone: The read stops 3 residues short of the end of the CDR3; the missing end is completed from the germline J gene. Other DNA sequences of this sample code for an identical CDR3. J is TRBJ2-1 and V is TRBV18, with 10 positions matching TRBD1. With V trimmed by 9 bases and J by 3 bases, 8 bases remained unmatched. Germline loops: CDR1 KGHSH, CDR2 LQKENI. This CDR3 spans 15 amino acids. CDR3: CASSLGQGVYNEQFF. CDR3 bases read: TGTGCCAGTTCCCTCGGACAGGGGGTCTACAATGAG.

In regard to this clone: A junction boundary mismatches the germline segment, possibly from a read error. From the germline J gene comes the end of the CDR3, since the read stops 3 residues before it. The sample has other DNA sequences that encode this CDR3 too. J is TRBJ1-3 and V is TRBV14; a possible D gene is TRBD1 (6 bases). From germline, CDR1 is SGHDN and CDR2 FVKESK. The CDR3 is 16 amino acids. The CDR3 spells CASSQLRTADGNTIYF. The covered CDR3 bases are TGTGCCAGCAGCCAACTTAGGACAGCCGATGGAAACACG.

As concerns this clone: The read is 3 residues too short to cover the CDR3 end, so that end is filled in from the germline J gene. V and J are TRBV6-1 and TRBJ2-5; maybe TRBD2 (5 bases). This CDR3 spans 14 amino acids. V was cut by 3 bases and J by 7 bases, with 15 bases left in between. From germline, CDR1 is MNHNS and CDR2 SASEGT. The sequenced part of the CDR3 DNA is TGTGCCAGCAGTGAGAGGTCTAGCCGAGGGACC. Translating gives CASSERSSRGT. The complete CDR3 reads CASSERSSRGTQYF.

A remark on this clone: The missing CDR3 end, 3 residues past where the read stops, is filled in from the germline J gene. This chain joins TRBV30 and TRBJ2-3; possibly TRBD1 for D (5 bases). The CDR3 contains 13 residues. Germline CDR1 is GTSNPN and CDR2 is SVGIG (reference sequence). The sequenced CDR3 bases are TGTGCCTGGAGCGGACAACCCAATCAGCCG. Residues: CAWSGQPNQP. The CDR3 reads in full as CAWSGQPNQPQYF.

The CDR3 sequence is CASKGTFSTDTQYF. The covered CDR3 bases are TGTGCCAGCAAAGGGACTTTTAGCACAGATACG. This chain uses TRBV28 with TRBJ2-3, with D perhaps matching TRBD2 (6 bases). The CDR3 is cut off 3 residues early in the read; its end comes from the germline J gene. V gave up 7 bases and J gave up 0 bases, with 11 bases separating them. The V gene's germline CDR1 is MDHEN and CDR2 SYDVKM. The CDR3 length is 14 residues.

Turning to this clone: The read stops 3 residues short of the end of the CDR3; the missing end is completed from the germline J gene. This rearrangement joins TRBV29-1 to TRBJ2-3; 12 positions match TRBD2. Losses at the gene ends were 4 bases for V and 4 bases for J; bases not matched to a gene: 3. The germline V gene encodes CDR1 SQVTM and CDR2 ANQGSEA. This CDR3 spans 14 amino acids. The CDR3 here is CSVVLAGGPDTQYF. The sequenced CDR3 bases are TGCAGCGTTGTACTAGCGGGGGGCCCAGATACG.